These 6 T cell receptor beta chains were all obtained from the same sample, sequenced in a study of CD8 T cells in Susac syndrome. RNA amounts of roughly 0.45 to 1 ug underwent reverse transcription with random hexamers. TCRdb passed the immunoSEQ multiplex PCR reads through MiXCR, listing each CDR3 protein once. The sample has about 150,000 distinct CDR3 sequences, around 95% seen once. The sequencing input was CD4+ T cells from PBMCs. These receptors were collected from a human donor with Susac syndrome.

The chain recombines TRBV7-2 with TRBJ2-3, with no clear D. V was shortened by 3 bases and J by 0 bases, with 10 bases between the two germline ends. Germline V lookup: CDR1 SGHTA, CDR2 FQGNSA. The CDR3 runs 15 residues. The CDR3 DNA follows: TGTGCCAGCAGCTTGTCCTCAACTAGCACAGATACGCAGTATTTT. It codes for CASSLSSTSTDTQYF.

CDR3 in amino acids: CSVVKGEKGTDTQYF. The CDR3 DNA reads TGCAGCGTTGTAAAGGGGGAGAAGGGAACAGATACGCAGTATTTT. The chain links TRBV29-1 to TRBJ2-3, with D tentatively TRBD1 (6 bases). V lost 4 bases, J lost 3 bases, and 17 bases lay in between. CDR1 is SQVTM, CDR2 ANQGSEA, per germline. CDR3 length: 15 residues.

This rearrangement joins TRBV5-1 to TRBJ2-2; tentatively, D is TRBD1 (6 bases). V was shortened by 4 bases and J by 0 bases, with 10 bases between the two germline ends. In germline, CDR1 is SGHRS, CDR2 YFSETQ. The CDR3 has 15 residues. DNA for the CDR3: TGCGCCAGCAGCCCGGGACATACGAACACCGGGGAGCTGTTTTTT. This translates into CASSPGHTNTGELFF.

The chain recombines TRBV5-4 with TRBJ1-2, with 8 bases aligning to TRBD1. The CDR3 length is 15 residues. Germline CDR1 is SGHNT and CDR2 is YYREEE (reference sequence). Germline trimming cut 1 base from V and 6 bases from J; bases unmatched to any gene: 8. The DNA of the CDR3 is TGTGCCAGCAGCTTGCGGACAGGGAATGACGATGGCTACACCTTC. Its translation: CASSLRTGNDDGYTF.

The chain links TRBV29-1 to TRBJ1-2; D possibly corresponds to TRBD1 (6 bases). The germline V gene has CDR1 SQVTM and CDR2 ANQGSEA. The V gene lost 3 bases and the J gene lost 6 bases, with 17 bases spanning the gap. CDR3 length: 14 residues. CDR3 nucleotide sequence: TGCAGCGTTGAGGCCCAACAGGGTAGAAATGGCTACACCTTC. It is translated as CSVEAQQGRNGYTF.

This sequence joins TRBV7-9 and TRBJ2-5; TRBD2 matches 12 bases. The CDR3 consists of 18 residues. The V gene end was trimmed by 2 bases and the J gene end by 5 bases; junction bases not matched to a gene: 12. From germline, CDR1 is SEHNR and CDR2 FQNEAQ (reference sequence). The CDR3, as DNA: TGTGCCAGCAGCTTAAGGACTAGCGGGATCCAGAGGGGGGAGACCCAGTACTTC. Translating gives CASSLRTSGIQRGETQYF.